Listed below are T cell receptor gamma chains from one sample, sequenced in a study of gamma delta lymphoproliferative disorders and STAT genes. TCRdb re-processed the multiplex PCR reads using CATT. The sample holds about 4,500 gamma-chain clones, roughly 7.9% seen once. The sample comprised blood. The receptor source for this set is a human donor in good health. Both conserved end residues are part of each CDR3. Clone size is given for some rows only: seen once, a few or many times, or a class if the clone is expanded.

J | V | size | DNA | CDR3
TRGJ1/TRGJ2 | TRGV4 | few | TGTGCCACGCTCAATAAGAAACTCTTT | CATLNKKLF
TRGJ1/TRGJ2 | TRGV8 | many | TGTGCCACCTGGGGGGAGAAACTCTTT | CATWGEKLF
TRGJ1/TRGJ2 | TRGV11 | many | TGTGCCTGCCGTTATTATAAGAAACTCTTT | CACRYYKKLF
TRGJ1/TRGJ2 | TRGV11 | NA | TGTGCCTGCTGGATTGTCCCTAAACTCTTT | CACWIVPKLF
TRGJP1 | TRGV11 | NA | TGTGCCTGCTGGAGGGGCCGGTTCAAGATATTT | CACWRGRFKIF
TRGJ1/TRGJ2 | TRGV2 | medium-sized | TGTGCCACCTGGGACTGGAAACTCTTT | CATWDWKLF
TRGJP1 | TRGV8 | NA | TGTGCCCACCATTGGTTCAAGATATTT | CAHHWFKIF
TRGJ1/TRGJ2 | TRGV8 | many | TGTGCCGCGTATTATAAGAAACTCTTT | CAAYYKKLF
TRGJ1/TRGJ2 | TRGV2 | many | TGTGCCACCTGCATGGGGAAACTCTTT | CATCMGKLF
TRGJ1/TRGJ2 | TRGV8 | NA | TGTGCCACCTGCAGTAAGAAACTCTTT | CATCSKKLF
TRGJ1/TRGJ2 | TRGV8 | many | TGTGCCACCTGGGATAAGAAACTCTTT | CATWDKKLF
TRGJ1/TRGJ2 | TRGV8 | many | TGTGCCACCTGGGATAACAAACTCTTT | CATWDNKLF
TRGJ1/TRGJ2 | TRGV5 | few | TGTGCCACCTACGATAAGAAACTCTTT | CATYDKKLF
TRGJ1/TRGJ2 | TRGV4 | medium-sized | TGTGCCACCTGGTTACTGAAACTCTTT | CATWLLKLF
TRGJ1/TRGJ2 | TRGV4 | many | TGTGCCACCTGGGACCAGAAACTCTTT | CATWDQKLF
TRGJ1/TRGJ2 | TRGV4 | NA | TGTGCCACCTTCCTAAAGAAACTCTTT | CATFLKKLF
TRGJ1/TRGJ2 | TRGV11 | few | TGTGCCTGCTGGATTAATAGTAAGAAACTCTTT | CACWINSKKLF
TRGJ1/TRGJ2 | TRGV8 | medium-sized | TGTGCCACCTGGGAGGTGAAACTCTTT | CATWEVKLF